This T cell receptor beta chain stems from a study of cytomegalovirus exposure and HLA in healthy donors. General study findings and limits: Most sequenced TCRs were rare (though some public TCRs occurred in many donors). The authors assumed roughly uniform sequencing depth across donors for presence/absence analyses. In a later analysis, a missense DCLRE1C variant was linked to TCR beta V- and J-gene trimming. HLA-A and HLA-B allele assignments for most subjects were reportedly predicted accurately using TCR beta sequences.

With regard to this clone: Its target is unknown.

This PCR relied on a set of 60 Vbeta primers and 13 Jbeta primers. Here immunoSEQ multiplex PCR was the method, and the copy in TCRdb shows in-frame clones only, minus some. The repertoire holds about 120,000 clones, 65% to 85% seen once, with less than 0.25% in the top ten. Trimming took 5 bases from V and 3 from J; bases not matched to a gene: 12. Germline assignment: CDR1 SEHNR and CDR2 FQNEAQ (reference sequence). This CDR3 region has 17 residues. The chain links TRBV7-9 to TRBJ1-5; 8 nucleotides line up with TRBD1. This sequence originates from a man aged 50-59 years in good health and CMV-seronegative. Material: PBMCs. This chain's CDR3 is CASSPTGALGPNQPQHF. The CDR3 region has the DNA TGTGCCAGCAGCCCGACAGGGGCCTTGGGCCCCAATCAGCCCCAGCATTTT.